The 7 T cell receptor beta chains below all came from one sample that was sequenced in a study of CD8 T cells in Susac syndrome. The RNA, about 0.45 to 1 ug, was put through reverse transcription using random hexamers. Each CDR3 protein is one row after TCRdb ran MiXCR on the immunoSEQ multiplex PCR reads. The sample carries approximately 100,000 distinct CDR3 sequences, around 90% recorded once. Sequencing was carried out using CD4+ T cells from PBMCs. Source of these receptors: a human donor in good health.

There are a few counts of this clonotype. This chain's CDR3 is CASSSSYQGSYEQYF. The CDR3 region has the DNA TGTGCCAGCAGCTCGTCTTACCAGGGCTCCTACGAGCAGTACTTC. V is TRBV13 and J is TRBJ2-7, with D perhaps TRBD1 (5 bases). This CDR3 comprises 15 residues. The V and J ends lost 4 bases and 0 bases respectively, with 13 bases between them. Germline V gene lookup returns CDR1 PRHDT and CDR2 FYEKMQ (reference sequence).

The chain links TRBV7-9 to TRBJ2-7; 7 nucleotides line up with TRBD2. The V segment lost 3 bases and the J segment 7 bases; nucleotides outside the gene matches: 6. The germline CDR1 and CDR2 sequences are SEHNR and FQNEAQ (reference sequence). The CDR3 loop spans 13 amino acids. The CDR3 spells CASSFREGSEQYF. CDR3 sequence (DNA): TGTGCCAGCAGCTTTAGGGAGGGGTCAGAGCAGTACTTC.

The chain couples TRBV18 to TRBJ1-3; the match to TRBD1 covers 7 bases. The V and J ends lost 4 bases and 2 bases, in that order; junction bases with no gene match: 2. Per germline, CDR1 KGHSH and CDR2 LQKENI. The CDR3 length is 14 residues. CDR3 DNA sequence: TGTGCCAGCTCACTCGGACAGGCTGGAAACACCATATATTTT. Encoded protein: CASSLGQAGNTIYF.

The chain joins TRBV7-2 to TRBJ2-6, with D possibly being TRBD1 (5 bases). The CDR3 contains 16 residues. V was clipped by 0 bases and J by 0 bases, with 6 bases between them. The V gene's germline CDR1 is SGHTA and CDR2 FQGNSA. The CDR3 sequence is CASSLAQGSGANVLTF. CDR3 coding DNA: TGTGCCAGCAGCTTAGCGCAGGGCTCTGGGGCCAACGTCCTGACTTTC. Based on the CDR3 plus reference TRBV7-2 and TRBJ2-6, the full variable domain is GAGVSQSPSNKVTEKGKDVELRCDPISGHTALYWYRQSLGQGLEFLIYFQGNSAPDKSGLPSDRFSAERTGGSVSTLTIQRTQQEDSAVYLCASSLAQGSGANVLTFGAGSRLTVL.

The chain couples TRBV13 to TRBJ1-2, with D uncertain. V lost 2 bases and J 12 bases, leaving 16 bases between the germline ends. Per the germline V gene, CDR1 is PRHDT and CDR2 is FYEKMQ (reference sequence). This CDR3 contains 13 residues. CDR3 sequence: CASSLRGSTSNTF. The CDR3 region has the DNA TGTGCCAGCAGCTTACGTGGATCCACGTCCAACACCTTC.

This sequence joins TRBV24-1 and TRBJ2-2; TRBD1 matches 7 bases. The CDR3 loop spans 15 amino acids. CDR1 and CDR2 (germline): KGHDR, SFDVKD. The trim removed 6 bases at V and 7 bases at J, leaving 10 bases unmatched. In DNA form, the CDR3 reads TGTGCCACCAGTCGGGGACAGAACACCGGCGGGGAGCTGTTTTTT. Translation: CATSRGQNTGGELFF.

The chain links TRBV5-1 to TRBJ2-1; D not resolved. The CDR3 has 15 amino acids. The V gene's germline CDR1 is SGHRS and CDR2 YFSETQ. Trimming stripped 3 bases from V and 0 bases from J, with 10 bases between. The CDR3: CASSYGIASYNEQFF. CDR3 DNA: TGCGCCAGCAGCTATGGGATTGCCTCCTACAATGAGCAGTTCTTC. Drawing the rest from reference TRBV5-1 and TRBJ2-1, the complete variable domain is KAGVTQTPRYLIKTRGQQVTLSCSPISGHRSVSWYQQTPGQGLQFLFEYFSETQRNKGNFPGRFSGRQFSNSRSEMNVSTLELGDSALYLCASSYGIASYNEQFFGPGTRLTVL.